This T cell receptor (beta chain) appears in the sequencing data of a study of cytomegalovirus exposure and HLA in healthy donors. The study's findings and limits: The listing of about 150 TCR beta chains classed them as cytomegalovirus-associated. The CMV antigen specificity of a few CMV-associated chains was confirmed through in vitro analysis.

Researchers ran the PCR with 60 Vbeta and 13 Jbeta primers. Repertoires were generated with immunoSEQ multiplex PCR, while TCRdb's copy carries only in-frame clones and drops some. The sample records about 180,000 clones, roughly 80% being singletons. The CDR3 is 16 amino acids. Germline CDR1 reads SEHNR; CDR2 reads FQNEAQ (reference sequence). Trimming at V came to 3 bases and at J to 5 bases, leaving 11 bases not matched to a gene. Regarding this clone: Its antigen is not known.

The source is a woman aged 50 to 60 in good health and CMV-seronegative. The V call is TRBV7-9, the J call TRBJ2-7; 9 nucleotides align to TRBD2. The sample taken for sequencing was PBMCs. CDR3 in DNA: TGTGCCAGCAGCTTGCCAAAAGGGTCTAGCGGGGACGAGCAGTACTTC. Translation gives CASSLPKGSSGDEQYF.